This is a list of T cell receptor beta chains from one sample in a study of T cells in localized non-small cell lung cancer. The repertoire was sequenced with immunoSEQ multiplex PCR; TCRdb's copy has only in-frame clones and lacks some. The sample contains a few thousand clones, roughly 32% of which appear only once. This sample comprised lung tumor tissue, obtained before any cancer treatment. The origin of the receptors is a man aged 35 to 70 with stage II lung adenocarcinoma. The CDR3 runs from the conserved cysteine through the conserved F or W. D genes are given only for firm matches. Clone size is shown for a subset of rows, as once, few, many or a class of expanded clone.

D: .; V: TRBV19; size: .; J: TRBJ2-5; CDR3: CASSQDQRGTQYF; DNA: TGTGCCAGTAGTCAGGACCAGAGGGGGACCCAGTACTTC
D: .; V: TRBV19; size: few; J: TRBJ2-1; CDR3: CASSIGQGTGNEQFF; DNA: TGTGCCAGTAGTATCGGTCAGGGGACGGGGAATGAGCAGTTCTTC
D: .; V: TRBV6-8; size: few; J: TRBJ2-7; CDR3: CASRLGQGRSYEQYF; DNA: TGTGCCAGCAGGCTGGGCCAGGGTAGGTCCTACGAGCAGTACTTC
D: .; V: TRBV11-3; size: .; J: TRBJ2-2; CDR3: CASSPVRGAGTEELFF; DNA: TGTGCCAGCAGCCCCGTCCGCGGGGCGGGTACCGAGGAGCTGTTTTTT
D: .; V: TRBV28; size: .; J: TRBJ1-5; CDR3: CASQRYANQPQHF; DNA: TGTGCCAGCCAAAGGTACGCCAATCAGCCCCAGCATTTT
D: .; V: TRBV18; size: .; J: TRBJ1-1; CDR3: CASSPQESGQDIEAFF; DNA: TGTGCCAGCTCACCCCAAGAAAGTGGGCAGGACATTGAAGCTTTCTTT
D: TRBD1; V: TRBV11-3; size: few; J: TRBJ1-5; CDR3: CASSLVTGGSNQPQHF; DNA: TGTGCCAGCAGCTTAGTGACAGGGGGAAGCAATCAGCCCCAGCATTTT
D: TRBD2; V: TRBV9; size: large; J: TRBJ2-3; CDR3: CASSVDSGVTDTQYF; DNA: TGTGCCAGCAGCGTAGATAGCGGGGTTACAGATACGCAGTATTTT
D: TRBD1; V: TRBV18; size: .; J: TRBJ2-7; CDR3: CASSPTTGVISSYEQYF; DNA: TGTGCCAGCTCACCAACCACAGGGGTTATTAGCTCCTACGAGCAGTACTTC
D: .; V: TRBV11-3; size: .; J: TRBJ1-3; CDR3: CASSSGGSGNTIYF; DNA: TGTGCCAGCAGCTCCGGTGGCTCTGGAAACACCATATATTTT
D: TRBD1; V: TRBV9; size: few; J: TRBJ1-2; CDR3: CASSSQGARLAGYTF; DNA: TGTGCCAGCAGCTCACAGGGGGCGCGGTTAGCTGGCTACACCTTC
D: .; V: TRBV11-3; size: .; J: TRBJ1-6; CDR3: CASSPRQYNSPLHF; DNA: TGTGCCAGCAGCCCTAGACAGTATAATTCACCCCTCCACTTT
D: TRBD1; V: TRBV5-1; size: few; J: TRBJ2-7; CDR3: CASSLGSTGGSYEQYF; DNA: TGCGCCAGCAGCTTGGGGTCAACAGGGGGATCCTACGAGCAGTACTTC
D: .; V: TRBV30; size: .; J: TRBJ1-5; CDR3: CAWSTKGSQPQHF; DNA: TGTGCCTGGAGTACGAAGGGGAGTCAGCCCCAGCATTTT
D: TRBD1; V: TRBV19; size: .; J: TRBJ2-7; CDR3: CASSMTGGLYEQYF; DNA: TGTGCCAGTAGTATGACAGGGGGGCTCTACGAGCAGTACTTC
D: .; V: TRBV7-5; size: few; J: TRBJ2-2; CDR3: CASSPDRNTGELFF; DNA: TGTGCCAGCAGCCCGGACCGGAACACCGGGGAGCTGTTTTTT
D: .; V: TRBV14; size: once; J: TRBJ1-1; CDR3: CASSHPGTMNTEAFF; DNA: TGTGCCAGCAGCCATCCCGGGACTATGAACACTGAAGCTTTCTTT
D: .; V: TRBV14; size: .; J: TRBJ2-1; CDR3: CASSHRHSEQFF; DNA: TGTGCCAGCAGCCACCGCCACAGTGAGCAGTTCTTC
D: TRBD1; V: TRBV5-1; size: .; J: TRBJ2-3; CDR3: CASSPGTGTDTQYF; DNA: TGCGCCAGCAGCCCGGGGACAGGGACAGATACGCAGTATTTT
D: .; V: TRBV11-3; size: once; J: TRBJ2-1; CDR3: CASSLDLANNEQFF; DNA: TGTGCCAGCAGCTTAGACCTCGCCAACAATGAGCAGTTCTTC
D: TRBD1; V: TRBV28; size: once; J: TRBJ1-6; CDR3: CASSPGVGGESPLHF; DNA: TGTGCCAGCAGTCCCGGAGTAGGGGGCGAATCACCCCTCCACTTT
D: .; V: TRBV5-1; size: .; J: TRBJ2-2; CDR3: CASTSGGGLNTGELFF; DNA: TGCGCCAGCACCTCAGGAGGGGGGTTGAACACCGGGGAGCTGTTTTTT
D: TRBD1; V: TRBV19; size: .; J: TRBJ2-7; CDR3: CASSNRGYEQYF; DNA: TGTGCCAGTAGTAACAGGGGCTACGAGCAGTACTTC
D: TRBD1; V: TRBV11-3; size: .; J: TRBJ1-6; CDR3: CASSSGQGNSPLHF; DNA: TGTGCCAGCAGCTCGGGACAGGGGAATTCACCCCTCCACTTT
D: .; V: TRBV19; size: once; J: TRBJ1-2; CDR3: CASLRPEQGGDGYTF; DNA: TGTGCCAGCCTACGACCCGAACAGGGAGGGGATGGCTACACCTTC
D: .; V: TRBV11-3; size: large; J: TRBJ2-7; CDR3: CASSPDRSLTYEQYF; DNA: TGTGCCAGCAGCCCTGACAGGTCTTTAACCTACGAGCAGTACTTC
D: .; V: TRBV6-1; size: few; J: TRBJ2-7; CDR3: CASSEDQGSSYEQYF; DNA: TGTGCCAGCAGTGAAGATCAGGGAAGCTCCTACGAGCAGTACTTC
D: .; V: TRBV6-8; size: few; J: TRBJ1-2; CDR3: CASTHGGVHGYTF; DNA: TGTGCCAGCACCCACGGGGGGGTTCATGGCTACACCTTC
D: TRBD2; V: TRBV5-1; size: .; J: TRBJ2-3; CDR3: CASSAGTSEDTQYF; DNA: TGCGCCAGCAGCGCCGGGACTAGCGAAGATACGCAGTATTTT
D: .; V: TRBV19; size: .; J: TRBJ2-7; CDR3: CASSMGREEQYF; DNA: TGTGCCAGTAGTATGGGCAGGGAAGAGCAGTACTTC
D: TRBD2; V: TRBV29-1; size: .; J: TRBJ2-5; CDR3: CSVEGAGLGETQYF; DNA: TGCAGCGTTGAAGGTGCGGGACTAGGAGAGACCCAGTACTTC
D: .; V: TRBV11-3; size: few; J: TRBJ2-1; CDR3: CASSLGSGERDNEQFF; DNA: TGTGCCAGCAGCTTAGGTTCAGGGGAACGGGACAATGAGCAGTTCTTC
D: .; V: TRBV18; size: medium-sized; J: TRBJ1-2; CDR3: CASSPGKGLYGYTF; DNA: TGTGCCAGCTCACCGGGAAAAGGACTATATGGCTACACCTTC
D: .; V: TRBV28; size: .; J: TRBJ2-7; CDR3: CASSLSRREQYF; DNA: TGTGCCAGCAGTCTTAGCCGAAGGGAGCAGTACTTC
D: .; V: TRBV9; size: medium-sized; J: TRBJ2-7; CDR3: CASSQFGSGEAEQYF; DNA: TGTGCCAGCAGCCAGTTCGGGTCTGGGGAGGCCGAGCAGTACTTC
D: .; V: TRBV6-4; size: few; J: TRBJ1-2; CDR3: CASSFVGTSKGYTF; DNA: TGTGCCAGCAGTTTTGTCGGGACATCGAAAGGCTACACTTTC
D: TRBD2; V: TRBV7-2; size: few; J: TRBJ2-2; CDR3: CASSVGLRTGELFF; DNA: TGTGCCAGCAGCGTGGGACTAAGAACCGGGGAGCTGTTTTTT
D: .; V: TRBV11-3; size: few; J: TRBJ1-1; CDR3: CASSLEGVYTEAFF; DNA: TGTGCCAGCAGCTTAGAGGGTGTGTATACTGAAGCTTTCTTT
D: .; V: TRBV18; size: .; J: TRBJ1-4; CDR3: CASSPREGKGEKLFF; DNA: TGTGCCAGCTCACCACGGGAAGGGAAGGGTGAAAAACTGTTTTTT
D: TRBD1; V: TRBV29-1; size: large; J: TRBJ1-1; CDR3: CSVDWDRETDEAFF; DNA: TGCAGCGTTGACTGGGACAGGGAAACCGATGAAGCTTTCTTT
D: .; V: TRBV6-8; size: .; J: TRBJ2-6; CDR3: CASSRDSPSGANVLTF; DNA: TGTGCCAGCAGTCGGGACTCCCCCTCTGGGGCCAACGTCCTGACTTTC
D: TRBD2; V: TRBV11-3; size: few; J: TRBJ2-5; CDR3: CASSFPTSGQETQYF; DNA: TGTGCCAGCAGCTTTCCGACTAGCGGGCAAGAGACCCAGTACTTC
D: .; V: TRBV9; size: medium-sized; J: TRBJ1-1; CDR3: CASSAGERAEAFF; DNA: TGTGCCAGCAGTGCGGGGGAAAGGGCTGAAGCTTTCTTT
D: TRBD1; V: TRBV18; size: few; J: TRBJ1-2; CDR3: CASSLRDRDSGYTF; DNA: TGTGCCAGCTCGTTGCGGGACAGGGATTCTGGCTACACCTTC
D: TRBD1; V: TRBV9; size: medium-sized; J: TRBJ1-1; CDR3: CASSTGDGMNTEAFF; DNA: TGTGCCAGCAGTACAGGGGACGGCATGAACACTGAAGCTTTCTTT
D: .; V: TRBV6-8; size: few; J: TRBJ1-3; CDR3: CASGSTGNGGNTIYF; DNA: TGTGCCAGCGGATCCACAGGGAACGGAGGAAACACCATATATTTT
D: .; V: TRBV4-1; size: few; J: TRBJ1-2; CDR3: CASSPLGEGVAYGYTF; DNA: TGCGCCAGCAGCCCCCTAGGGGAGGGAGTTGCCTATGGCTACACCTTC
D: .; V: TRBV14; size: .; J: TRBJ1-3; CDR3: CASSQARRTSGNTIYF; DNA: TGTGCCAGCAGCCAAGCCCGACGGACCTCTGGAAACACCATATATTTT
D: TRBD2; V: TRBV29-1; size: .; J: TRBJ2-1; CDR3: CSGGGANYNEQFF; DNA: TGCAGCGGCGGGGGGGCAAACTACAATGAGCAGTTCTTC
D: .; V: TRBV12-5; size: large; J: TRBJ1-2; CDR3: CASGPDSGAIYGYTF; DNA: TGTGCTAGTGGTCCGGATTCAGGGGCCATCTATGGCTACACCTTC
D: TRBD1; V: TRBV28; size: few; J: TRBJ1-1; CDR3: CASSPHLQGAGEAFF; DNA: TGTGCCAGCAGTCCCCATTTACAGGGGGCAGGTGAAGCTTTCTTT
D: .; V: TRBV6-8; size: medium-sized; J: TRBJ2-4; CDR3: CASRLTQLAKNIQYF; DNA: TGTGCCAGCCGCCTAACCCAACTAGCCAAAAACATTCAGTACTTC
D: .; V: TRBV29-1; size: .; J: TRBJ2-5; CDR3: CSVEDPRQVAQGTQYF; DNA: TGCAGCGTTGAGGACCCTAGACAGGTCGCACAGGGGACCCAGTACTTC
D: TRBD1; V: TRBV6-8; size: .; J: TRBJ1-6; CDR3: CASRGEGTASPLHF; DNA: TGTGCCAGCAGAGGAGAGGGGACAGCGTCACCCCTCCACTTT
D: .; V: TRBV11-3; size: few; J: TRBJ2-7; CDR3: CASEGSGAVSEQYF; DNA: TGTGCCAGCGAGGGATCAGGGGCAGTTAGCGAGCAGTACTTC
D: TRBD1; V: TRBV18; size: few; J: TRBJ1-4; CDR3: CASSLDRAAFGEKLFF; DNA: TGTGCCAGCTCACTGGACAGGGCCGCGTTCGGTGAAAAACTGTTTTTT
D: TRBD2; V: TRBV6-8; size: .; J: TRBJ2-7; CDR3: CASSPGGAGEYEQYF; DNA: TGTGCCAGCAGCCCCGGGGGGGCAGGGGAATACGAGCAGTACTTC
D: .; V: TRBV9; size: medium-sized; J: TRBJ1-1; CDR3: CASSVGQLNTEAFF; DNA: TGTGCCAGCAGCGTTGGACAGTTGAACACTGAAGCTTTCTTT